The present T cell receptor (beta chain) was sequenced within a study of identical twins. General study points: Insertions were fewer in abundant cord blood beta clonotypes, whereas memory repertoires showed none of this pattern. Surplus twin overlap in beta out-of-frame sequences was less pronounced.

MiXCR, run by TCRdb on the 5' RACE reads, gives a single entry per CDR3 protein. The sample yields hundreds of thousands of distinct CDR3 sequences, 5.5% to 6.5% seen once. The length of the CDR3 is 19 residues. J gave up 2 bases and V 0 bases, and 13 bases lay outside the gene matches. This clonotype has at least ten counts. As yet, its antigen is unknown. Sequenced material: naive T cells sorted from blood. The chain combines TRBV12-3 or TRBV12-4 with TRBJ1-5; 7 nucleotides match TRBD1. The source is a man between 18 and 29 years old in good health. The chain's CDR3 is CASSLASRLDRAGNQPQHF. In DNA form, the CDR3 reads TGTGCCAGCAGTTTAGCATCTAGATTAGACAGGGCCGGCAATCAGCCCCAGCATTTT.